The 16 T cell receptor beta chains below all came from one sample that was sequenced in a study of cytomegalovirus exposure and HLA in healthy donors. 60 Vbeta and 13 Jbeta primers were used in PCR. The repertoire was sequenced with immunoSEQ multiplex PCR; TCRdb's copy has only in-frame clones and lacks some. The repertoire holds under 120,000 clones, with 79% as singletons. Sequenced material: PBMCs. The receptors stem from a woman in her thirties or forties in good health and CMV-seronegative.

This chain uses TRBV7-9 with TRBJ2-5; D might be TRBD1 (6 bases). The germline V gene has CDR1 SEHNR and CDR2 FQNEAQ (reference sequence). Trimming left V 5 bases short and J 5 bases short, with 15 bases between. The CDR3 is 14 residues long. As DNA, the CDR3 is TGTGCCAGCAGCCTAATCACAGGGCGGGAGACCCAGTACTTC. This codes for CASSLITGRETQYF.

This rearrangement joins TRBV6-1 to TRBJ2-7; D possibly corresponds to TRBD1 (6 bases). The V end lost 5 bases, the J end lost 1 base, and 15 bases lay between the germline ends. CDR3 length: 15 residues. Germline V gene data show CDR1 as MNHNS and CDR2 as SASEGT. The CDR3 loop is CASSIQGRASYEQYF. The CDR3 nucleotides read TGTGCCAGCAGTATACAGGGTCGGGCTTCCTACGAGCAGTACTTC.

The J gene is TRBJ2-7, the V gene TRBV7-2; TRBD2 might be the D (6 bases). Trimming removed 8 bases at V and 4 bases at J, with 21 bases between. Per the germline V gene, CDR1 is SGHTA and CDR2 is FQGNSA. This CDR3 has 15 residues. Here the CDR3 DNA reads TGTGCCAGCCGCGTGGGGACTGGGGGGTTATACGAGCAGTACTTC. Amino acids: CASRVGTGGLYEQYF.

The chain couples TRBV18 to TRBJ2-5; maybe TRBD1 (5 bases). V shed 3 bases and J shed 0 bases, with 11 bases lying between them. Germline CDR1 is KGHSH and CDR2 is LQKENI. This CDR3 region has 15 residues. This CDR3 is CASSPPDTYQETQYF. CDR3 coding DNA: TGTGCCAGCTCACCGCCGGACACCTACCAAGAGACCCAGTACTTC.

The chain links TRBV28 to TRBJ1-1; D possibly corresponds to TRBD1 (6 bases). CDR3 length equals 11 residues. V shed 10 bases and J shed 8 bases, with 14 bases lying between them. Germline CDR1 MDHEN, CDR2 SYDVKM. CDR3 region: CATTGNWEAFF. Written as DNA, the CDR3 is TGTGCCACCACAGGGAACTGGGAAGCTTTCTTT.

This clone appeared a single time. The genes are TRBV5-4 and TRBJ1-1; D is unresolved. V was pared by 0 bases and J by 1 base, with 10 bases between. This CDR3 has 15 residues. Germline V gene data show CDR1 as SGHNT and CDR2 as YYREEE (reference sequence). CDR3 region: CASSLGGVRNTEAFF. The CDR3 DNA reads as TGTGCCAGCAGCTTGGGAGGTGTGAGGAACACTGAAGCTTTCTTT.

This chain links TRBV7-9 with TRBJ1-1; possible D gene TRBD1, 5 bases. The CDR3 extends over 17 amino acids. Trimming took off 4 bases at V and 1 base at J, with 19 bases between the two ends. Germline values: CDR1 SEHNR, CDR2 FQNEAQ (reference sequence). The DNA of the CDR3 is TGTGCCAGCAGCTCAAAAGGGTTGACAGACCAGAACACTGAAGCTTTCTTT. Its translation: CASSSKGLTDQNTEAFF.

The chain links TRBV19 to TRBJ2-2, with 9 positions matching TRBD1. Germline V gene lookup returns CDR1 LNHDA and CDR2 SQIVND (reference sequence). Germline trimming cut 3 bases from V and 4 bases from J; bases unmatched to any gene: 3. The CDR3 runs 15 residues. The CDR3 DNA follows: TGTGCCAGTAGTATCGAACAGGGGGCCACCGGGGAGCTGTTTTTT. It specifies CASSIEQGATGELFF.

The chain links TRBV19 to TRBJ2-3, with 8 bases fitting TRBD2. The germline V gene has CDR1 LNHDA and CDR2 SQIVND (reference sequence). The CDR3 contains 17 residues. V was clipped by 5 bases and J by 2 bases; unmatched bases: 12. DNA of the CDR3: TGTGCCAGTAGTCCCAATTGGGGGACTAGTATCACAGATACGCAGTATTTT. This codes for CASSPNWGTSITDTQYF.

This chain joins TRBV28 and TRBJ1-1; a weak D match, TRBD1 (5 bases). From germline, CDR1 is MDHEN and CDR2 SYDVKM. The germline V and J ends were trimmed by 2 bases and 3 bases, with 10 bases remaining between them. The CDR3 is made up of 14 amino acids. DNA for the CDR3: TGTGCCAGCAGTTTAGCCAGGGACTACACTGAAGCTTTCTTT. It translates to CASSLARDYTEAFF.

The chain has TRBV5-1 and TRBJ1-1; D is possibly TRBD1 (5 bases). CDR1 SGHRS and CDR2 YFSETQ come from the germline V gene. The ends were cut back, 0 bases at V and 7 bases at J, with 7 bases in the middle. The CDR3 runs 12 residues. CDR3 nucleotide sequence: TGCGCCAGCAGCTTGGAAGGGGTTGAAGCTTTCTTT. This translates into CASSLEGVEAFF.

The CDR3: CASRPVQGPYEQYF. The CDR3 coding sequence is TGTGCCAGCAGGCCCGTACAGGGGCCCTACGAGCAGTACTTC. The chain recombines TRBV28 with TRBJ2-7; 7 positions agree with TRBD1. Trimming cost V 6 bases and J 2 bases; bases outside gene matches: 7. Germline CDR1 MDHEN, CDR2 SYDVKM. The CDR3 contains 14 residues.

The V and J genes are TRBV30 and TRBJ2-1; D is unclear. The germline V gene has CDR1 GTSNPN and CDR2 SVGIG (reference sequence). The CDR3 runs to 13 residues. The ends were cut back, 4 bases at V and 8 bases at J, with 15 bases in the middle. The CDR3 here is CAWTSVNWHEQFF. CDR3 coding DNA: TGTGCCTGGACCTCCGTCAATTGGCATGAGCAGTTCTTC.

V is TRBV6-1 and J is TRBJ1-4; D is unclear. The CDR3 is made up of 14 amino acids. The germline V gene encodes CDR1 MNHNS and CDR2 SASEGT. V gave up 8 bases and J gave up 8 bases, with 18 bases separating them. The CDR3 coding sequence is TGTGCCAGCTACCCGGAGGGAGGCGAAGAAAAACTGTTTTTT. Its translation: CASYPEGGEEKLFF.

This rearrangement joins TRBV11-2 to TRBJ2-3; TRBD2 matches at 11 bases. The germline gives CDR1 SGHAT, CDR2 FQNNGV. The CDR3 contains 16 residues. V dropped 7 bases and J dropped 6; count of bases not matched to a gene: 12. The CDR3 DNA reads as TGTGCCAGCAAAAAGGGGGTAGCGGGGGGGCGGGATACGCAGTATTTT. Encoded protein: CASKKGVAGGRDTQYF. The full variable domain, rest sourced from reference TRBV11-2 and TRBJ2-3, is EAGVAQSPRYKIIEKRQSVAFWCNPISGHATLYWYQQILGQGPKLLIQFQNNGVVDDSQLPKDRFSAERLKGVDSTLKIQPAKLEDSAVYLCASKKGVAGGRDTQYFGPGTRLTVL.

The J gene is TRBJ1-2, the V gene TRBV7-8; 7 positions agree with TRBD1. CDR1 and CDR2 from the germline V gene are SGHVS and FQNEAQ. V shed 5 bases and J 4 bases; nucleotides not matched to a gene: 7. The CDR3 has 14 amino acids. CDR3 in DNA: TGTGCCAGCAGCAACAGGGCAGGGGGCTATGGCTACACCTTC. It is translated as CASSNRAGGYGYTF.